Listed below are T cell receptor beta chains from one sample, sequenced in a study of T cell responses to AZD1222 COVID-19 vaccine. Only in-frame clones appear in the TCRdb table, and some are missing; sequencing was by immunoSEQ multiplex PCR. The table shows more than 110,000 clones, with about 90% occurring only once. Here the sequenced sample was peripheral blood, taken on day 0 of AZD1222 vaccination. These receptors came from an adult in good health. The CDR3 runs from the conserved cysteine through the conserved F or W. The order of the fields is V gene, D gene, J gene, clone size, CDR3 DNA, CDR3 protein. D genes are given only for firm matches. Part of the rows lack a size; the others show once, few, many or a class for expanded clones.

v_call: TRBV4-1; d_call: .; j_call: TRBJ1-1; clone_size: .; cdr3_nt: TGCGCCAGCAGCCAAGAAGGCCAGTTGAACACTGAAGCTTTCTTT; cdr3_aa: CASSQEGQLNTEAFF
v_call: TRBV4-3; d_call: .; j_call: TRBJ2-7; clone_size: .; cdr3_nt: TGCGCCAGCAGCCAAGTCGCGGGTGGGGGCGAGCAGTACTTC; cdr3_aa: CASSQVAGGGEQYF
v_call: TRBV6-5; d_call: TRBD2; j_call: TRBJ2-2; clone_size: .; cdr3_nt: TGTGCCAGCGGGCTAGCGGGAGGCTTTGAGCTGTTTTTT; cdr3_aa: CASGLAGGFELFF
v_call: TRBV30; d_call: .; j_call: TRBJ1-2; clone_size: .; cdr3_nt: TGTGCCTGCCGCGAGGAGGACTATGGCTACACCTTC; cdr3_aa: CACREEDYGYTF
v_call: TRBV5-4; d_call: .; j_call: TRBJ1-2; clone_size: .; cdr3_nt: TGTGCCAGCAGCTTGGCCTGGGCGTCCAGGGGCTACACCTTC; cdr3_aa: CASSLAWASRGYTF
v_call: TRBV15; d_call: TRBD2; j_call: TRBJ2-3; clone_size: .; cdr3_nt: TGTGCCACCAGCAGTGATTGGGGGGGTGAACTCACAGATACGCAGTATTTT; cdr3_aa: CATSSDWGGELTDTQYF
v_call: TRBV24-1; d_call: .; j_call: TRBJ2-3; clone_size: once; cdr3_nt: TGTGCCACCAGTGATTTATCCATCACAGATACGCAGTATTTT; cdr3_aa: CATSDLSITDTQYF
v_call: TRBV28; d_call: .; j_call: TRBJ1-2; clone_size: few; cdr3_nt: TGTGCCAGCGCCCTAAGGACCCAGAATGGCTACACCTTC; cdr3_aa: CASALRTQNGYTF
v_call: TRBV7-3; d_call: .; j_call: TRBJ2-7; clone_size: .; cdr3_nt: TGTGCCAGCAGCTTACGACGGGCACGTCCGCGGCGCGAGCAGTACTTC; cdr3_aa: CASSLRRARPRREQYF
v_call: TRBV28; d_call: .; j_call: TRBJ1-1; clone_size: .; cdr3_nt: TGTGCCAGCAGTCCGACGCGCGGGGGCCCGGTCACTGAAGCTTTCTTT; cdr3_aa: CASSPTRGGPVTEAFF
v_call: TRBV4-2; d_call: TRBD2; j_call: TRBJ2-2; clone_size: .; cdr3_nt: TGTGCCAGCAGCCAAGACCCAGTTACTAGCGGGAGGGCCCTTCCCGGGGAGCTGTTTTTT; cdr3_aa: CASSQDPVTSGRALPGELFF
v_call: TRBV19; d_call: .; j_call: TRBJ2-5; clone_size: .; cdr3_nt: TGTGCCAGTACCAAGGGGGGTAGCGGCCAAGAGACCCAGTACTTC; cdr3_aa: CASTKGGSGQETQYF
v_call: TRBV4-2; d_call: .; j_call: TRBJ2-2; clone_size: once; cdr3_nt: TGTGCCAGCAGCCAACCCATCCAGCGGAACGCGAACACCGGGGAGCTGTTTTTT; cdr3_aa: CASSQPIQRNANTGELFF
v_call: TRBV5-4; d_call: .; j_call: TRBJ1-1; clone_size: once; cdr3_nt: TGTGCCAGCAGCTTGGTGGACAGCAAGAACACTGAAGCTTTCTTT; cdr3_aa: CASSLVDSKNTEAFF
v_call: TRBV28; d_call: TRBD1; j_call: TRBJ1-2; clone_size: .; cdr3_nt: TGTGCCAGCAGAGAACAGGGGGAACCGCTGTCCTATGGCTACACCTTC; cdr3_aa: CASREQGEPLSYGYTF
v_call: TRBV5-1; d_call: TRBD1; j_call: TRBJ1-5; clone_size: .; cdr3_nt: TGCGCCAGCAGCTGGAAGGACAGGGCCGGGGTCGATAGCAATCAGCCCCAGCATTTT; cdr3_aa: CASSWKDRAGVDSNQPQHF
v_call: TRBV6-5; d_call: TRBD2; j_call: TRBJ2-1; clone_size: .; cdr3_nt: TGTGCCAGCAGTTACCGCCGCGGGAGAGGGAGCAATGAGCAGTTCTTC; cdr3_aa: CASSYRRGRGSNEQFF
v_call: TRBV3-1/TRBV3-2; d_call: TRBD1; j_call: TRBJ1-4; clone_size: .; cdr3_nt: TGTGCCAGCAGCGCCGCCCCCCCGGGACAGGGCGGTGAAAAACTGTTTTTT; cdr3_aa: CASSAAPPGQGGEKLFF
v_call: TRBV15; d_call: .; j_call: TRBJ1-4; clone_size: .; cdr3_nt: TGTGCCACCAGCAGAGGGGCAACTAATGAAAAACTGTTTTTT; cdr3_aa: CATSRGATNEKLFF
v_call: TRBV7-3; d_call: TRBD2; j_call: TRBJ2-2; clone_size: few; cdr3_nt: TGTGCCAGCAGTTCTAGCGGGAGCCGCGCGAACACCGGGGAGCTGTTTTTT; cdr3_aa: CASSSSGSRANTGELFF
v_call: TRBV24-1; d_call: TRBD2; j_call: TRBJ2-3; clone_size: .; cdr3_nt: TGTGCCACCAGTGGGGAGCGGGACACAGATACGCAGTATTTT; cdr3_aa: CATSGERDTDTQYF
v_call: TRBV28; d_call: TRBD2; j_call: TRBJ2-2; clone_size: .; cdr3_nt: TGTGCCAGCAGCCGAGGGGGACTAGCAGGGGCCGGGGAGCTGTTTTTT; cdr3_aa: CASSRGGLAGAGELFF
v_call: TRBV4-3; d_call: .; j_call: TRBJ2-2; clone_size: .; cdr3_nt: TGCGCCAGCAGCCAAGCCTCTCAGCGGAGGGAGCTGTTTTTT; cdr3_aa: CASSQASQRRELFF
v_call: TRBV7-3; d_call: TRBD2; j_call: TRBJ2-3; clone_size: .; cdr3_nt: TGTGCCAGCAGCTTAACGGGCGGGAGCTCAGATACGCAGTATTTT; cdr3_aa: CASSLTGGSSDTQYF
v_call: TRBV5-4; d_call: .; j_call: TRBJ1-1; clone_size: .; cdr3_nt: TGTGCCAGCCTACCTAGGGGGTATTCGGACACTGAAGCTTTCTTT; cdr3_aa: CASLPRGYSDTEAFF
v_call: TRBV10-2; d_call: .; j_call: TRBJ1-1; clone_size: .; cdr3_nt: TGCGCCAGCAGTGAGAACAAGAACACTGAAGCTTTCTTT; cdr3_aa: CASSENKNTEAFF
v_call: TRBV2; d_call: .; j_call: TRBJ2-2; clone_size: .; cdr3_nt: TGTGCCAGCAGTGACCCGGCGGGAAGGGGTCCCGGGGAGCTGTTTTTT; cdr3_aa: CASSDPAGRGPGELFF
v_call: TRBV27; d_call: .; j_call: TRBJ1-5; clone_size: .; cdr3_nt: TGTGCCAGCAGTCCCTCAAGTGGGGACTGGGATCAGCCCCAGCATTTT; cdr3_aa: CASSPSSGDWDQPQHF
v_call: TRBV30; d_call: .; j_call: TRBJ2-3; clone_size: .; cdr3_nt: TGTGCCTGGAGTAGGTCACTAAACGGAGATACGCAGTATTTT; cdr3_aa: CAWSRSLNGDTQYF
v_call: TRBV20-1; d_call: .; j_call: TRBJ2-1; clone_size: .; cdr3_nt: TGCAGTGCTGTCAGTGGGGGTGAGCAGTTCTTC; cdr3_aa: CSAVSGGEQFF
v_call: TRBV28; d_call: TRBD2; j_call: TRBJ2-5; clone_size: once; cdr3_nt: TGTGCCAGCAGCCCTAGCGGGAGAGGAGAGACCCAGTACTTC; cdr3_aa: CASSPSGRGETQYF